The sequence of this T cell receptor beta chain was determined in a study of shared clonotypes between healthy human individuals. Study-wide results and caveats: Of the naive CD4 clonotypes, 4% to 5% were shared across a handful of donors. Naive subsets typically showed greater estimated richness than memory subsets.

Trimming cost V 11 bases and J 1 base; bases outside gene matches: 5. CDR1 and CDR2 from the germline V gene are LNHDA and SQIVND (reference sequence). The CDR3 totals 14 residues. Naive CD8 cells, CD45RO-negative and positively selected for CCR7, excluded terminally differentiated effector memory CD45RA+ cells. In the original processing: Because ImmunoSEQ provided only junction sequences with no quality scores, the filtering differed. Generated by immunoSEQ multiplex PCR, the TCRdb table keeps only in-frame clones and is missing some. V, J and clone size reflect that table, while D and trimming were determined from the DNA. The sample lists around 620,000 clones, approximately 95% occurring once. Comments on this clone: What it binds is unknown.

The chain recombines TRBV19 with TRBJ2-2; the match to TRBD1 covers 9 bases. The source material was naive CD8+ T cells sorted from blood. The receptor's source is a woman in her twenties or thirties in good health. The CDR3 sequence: CAGRDRENTGELFF. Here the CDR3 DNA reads TGTGCCGGGAGGGACAGGGAGAACACCGGGGAGCTGTTTTTT.